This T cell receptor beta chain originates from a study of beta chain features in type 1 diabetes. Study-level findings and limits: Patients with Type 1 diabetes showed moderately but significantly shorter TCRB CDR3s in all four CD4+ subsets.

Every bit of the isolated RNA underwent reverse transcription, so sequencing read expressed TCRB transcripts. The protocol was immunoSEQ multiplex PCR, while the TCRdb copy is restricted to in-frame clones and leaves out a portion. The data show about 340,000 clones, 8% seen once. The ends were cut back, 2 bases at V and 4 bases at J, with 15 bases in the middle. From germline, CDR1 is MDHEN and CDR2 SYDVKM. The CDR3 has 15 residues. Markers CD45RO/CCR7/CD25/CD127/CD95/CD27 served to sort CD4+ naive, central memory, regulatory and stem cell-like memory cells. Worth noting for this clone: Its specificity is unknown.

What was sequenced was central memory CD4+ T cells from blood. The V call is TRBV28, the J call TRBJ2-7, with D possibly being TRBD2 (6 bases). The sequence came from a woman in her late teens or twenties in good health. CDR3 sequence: CASSLATRRAYEQYF. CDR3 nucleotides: TGTGCCAGCAGTTTAGCGACTAGGCGGGCATACGAGCAGTACTTC.